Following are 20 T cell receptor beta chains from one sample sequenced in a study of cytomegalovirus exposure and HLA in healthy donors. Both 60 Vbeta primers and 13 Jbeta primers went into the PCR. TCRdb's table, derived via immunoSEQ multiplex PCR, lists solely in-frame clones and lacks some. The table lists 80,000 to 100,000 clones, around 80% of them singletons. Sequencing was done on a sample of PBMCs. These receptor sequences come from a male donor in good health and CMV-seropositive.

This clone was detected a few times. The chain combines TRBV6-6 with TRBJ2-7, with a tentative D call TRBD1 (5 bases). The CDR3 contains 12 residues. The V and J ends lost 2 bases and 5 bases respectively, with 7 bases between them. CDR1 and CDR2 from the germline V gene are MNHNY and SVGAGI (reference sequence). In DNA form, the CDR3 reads TGTGCCAGCAGTTACGGCAGGGACGAGCAGTACTTC. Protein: CASSYGRDEQYF.

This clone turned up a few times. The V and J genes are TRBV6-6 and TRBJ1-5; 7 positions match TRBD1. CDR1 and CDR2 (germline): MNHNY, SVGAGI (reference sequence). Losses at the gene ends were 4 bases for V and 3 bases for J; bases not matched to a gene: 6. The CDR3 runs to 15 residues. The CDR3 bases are TGTGCCAGCAGTTTCCGACAGGGCGACAATCAGCCCCAGCATTTT. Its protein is CASSFRQGDNQPQHF.

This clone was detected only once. The DNA of the CDR3 is TGTGCCAGCAGTGACACAGGGGGCGACTGGTATGGCTACACCTTC. Translation: CASSDTGGDWYGYTF. The rearrangement links TRBV6-4 to TRBJ1-2; 9 bases match TRBD1. Trimming at V came to 2 bases and at J to 5 bases, leaving 6 bases not matched to a gene. The germline gives CDR1 MRHNA, CDR2 SNTAGT. This CDR3 has 15 amino acids.

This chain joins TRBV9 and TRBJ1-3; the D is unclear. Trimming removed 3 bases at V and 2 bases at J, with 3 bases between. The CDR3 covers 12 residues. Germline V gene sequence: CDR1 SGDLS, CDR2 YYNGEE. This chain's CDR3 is CASSATGNTIYF. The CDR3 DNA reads TGTGCCAGCAGCGCCACTGGAAACACCATATATTTT.

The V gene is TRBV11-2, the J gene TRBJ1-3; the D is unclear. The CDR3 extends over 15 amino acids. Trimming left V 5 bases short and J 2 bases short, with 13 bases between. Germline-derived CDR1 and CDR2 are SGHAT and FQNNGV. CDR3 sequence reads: CASSRTAGAGNTIYF. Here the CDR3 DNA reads TGTGCCAGCAGCAGGACCGCGGGAGCTGGAAACACCATATATTTT.

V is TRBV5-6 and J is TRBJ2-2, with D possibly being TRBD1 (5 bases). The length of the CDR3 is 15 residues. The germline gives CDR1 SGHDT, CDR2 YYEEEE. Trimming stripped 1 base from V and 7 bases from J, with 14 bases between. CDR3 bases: TGTGCCAGCAGCTTGAATGGCAGGGCCAACGGGGAGCTGTTTTTT. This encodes CASSLNGRANGELFF.

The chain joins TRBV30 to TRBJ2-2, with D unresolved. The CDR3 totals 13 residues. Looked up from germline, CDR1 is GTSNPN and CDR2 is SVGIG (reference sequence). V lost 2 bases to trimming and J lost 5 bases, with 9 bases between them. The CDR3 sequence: CAWSRRSTGELFF. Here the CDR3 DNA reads TGTGCCTGGAGTAGGCGGAGTACCGGGGAGCTGTTTTTT.

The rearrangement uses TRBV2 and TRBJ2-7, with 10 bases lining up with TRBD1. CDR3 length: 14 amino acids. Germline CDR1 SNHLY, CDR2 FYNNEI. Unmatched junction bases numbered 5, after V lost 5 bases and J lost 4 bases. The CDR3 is CASSQDRGGYEQYF. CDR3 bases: TGTGCCAGCAGTCAGGACAGGGGGGGTTACGAGCAGTACTTC.

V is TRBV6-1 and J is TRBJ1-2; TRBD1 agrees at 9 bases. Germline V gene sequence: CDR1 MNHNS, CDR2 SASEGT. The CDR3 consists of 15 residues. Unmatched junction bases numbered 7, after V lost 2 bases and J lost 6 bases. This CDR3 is CASSETSGQGDGYTF. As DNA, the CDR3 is TGTGCCAGCAGTGAAACCTCGGGACAGGGAGATGGCTACACCTTC.

The CDR3 loop reads CAWSVLGTGSIHEQYF. CDR3 nucleotide sequence: TGTGCCTGGAGTGTACTCGGGACAGGGAGTATCCACGAGCAGTACTTC. V and J are TRBV30 and TRBJ2-7, with 9 bases aligning to TRBD1. This CDR3 spans 16 amino acids. V gave up 0 bases and J gave up 5 bases; unmatched junction bases: 11. CDR1 and CDR2 (germline): GTSNPN, SVGIG (reference sequence).

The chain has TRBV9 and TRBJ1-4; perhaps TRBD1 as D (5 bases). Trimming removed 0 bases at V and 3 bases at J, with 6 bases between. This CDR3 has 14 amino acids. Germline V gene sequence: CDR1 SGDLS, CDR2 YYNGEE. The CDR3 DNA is TGTGCCAGCAGCGTAGCACAGGCTAATGAAAAACTGTTTTTT. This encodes CASSVAQANEKLFF.

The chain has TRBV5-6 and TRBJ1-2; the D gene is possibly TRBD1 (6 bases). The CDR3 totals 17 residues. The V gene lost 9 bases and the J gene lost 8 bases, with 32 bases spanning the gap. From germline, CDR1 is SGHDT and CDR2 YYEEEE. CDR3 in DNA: TGTGCCACCGCGGGGGCGGGCAGACACTCACTATCAGGAGGCTACACCTTC. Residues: CATAGAGRHSLSGGYTF.

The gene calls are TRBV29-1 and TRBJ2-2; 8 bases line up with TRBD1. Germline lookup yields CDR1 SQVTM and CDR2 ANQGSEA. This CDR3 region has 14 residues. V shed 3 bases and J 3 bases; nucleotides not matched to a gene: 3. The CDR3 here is CSVEDREDTGELFF. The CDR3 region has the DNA TGCAGCGTTGAGGACAGGGAGGACACCGGGGAGCTGTTTTTT.

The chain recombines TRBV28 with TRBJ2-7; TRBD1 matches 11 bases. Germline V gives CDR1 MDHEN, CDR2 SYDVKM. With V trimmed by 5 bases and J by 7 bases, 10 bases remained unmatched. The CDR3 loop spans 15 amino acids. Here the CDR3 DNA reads TGTGCCAGCAGTCCCCGGGACAGGGGGGCGTGGGAGCAGTACTTC. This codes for CASSPRDRGAWEQYF. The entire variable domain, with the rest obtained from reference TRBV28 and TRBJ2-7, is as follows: DVKVTQSSRYLVKRTGEKVFLECVQDMDHENMFWYRQDPGLGLRLIYFSYDVKMKEKGDIPEGYSVSREKKERFSLILESASTNQTSMYLCASSPRDRGAWEQYFGPGTRLTVT.

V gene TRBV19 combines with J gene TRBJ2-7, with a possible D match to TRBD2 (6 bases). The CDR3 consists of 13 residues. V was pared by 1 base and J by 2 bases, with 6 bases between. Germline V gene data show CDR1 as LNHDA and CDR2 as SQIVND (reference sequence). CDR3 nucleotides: TGTGCCAGTAGTATAGGCGGGACCTACGAGCAGTACTTC. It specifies CASSIGGTYEQYF.

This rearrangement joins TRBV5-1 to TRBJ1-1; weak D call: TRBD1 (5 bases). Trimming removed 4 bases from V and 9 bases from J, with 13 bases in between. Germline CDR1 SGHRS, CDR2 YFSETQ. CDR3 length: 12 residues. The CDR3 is CASSPRGSQAFF. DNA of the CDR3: TGCGCCAGCAGCCCAAGGGGCAGCCAAGCTTTCTTT.

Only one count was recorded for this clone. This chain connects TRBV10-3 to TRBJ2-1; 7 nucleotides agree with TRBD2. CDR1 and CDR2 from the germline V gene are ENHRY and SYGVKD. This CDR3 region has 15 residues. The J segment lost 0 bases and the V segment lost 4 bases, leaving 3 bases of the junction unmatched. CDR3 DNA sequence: TGTGCCATCAGTGTGGGGGGGAGCTCCTACAATGAGCAGTTCTTC. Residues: CAISVGGSSYNEQFF.

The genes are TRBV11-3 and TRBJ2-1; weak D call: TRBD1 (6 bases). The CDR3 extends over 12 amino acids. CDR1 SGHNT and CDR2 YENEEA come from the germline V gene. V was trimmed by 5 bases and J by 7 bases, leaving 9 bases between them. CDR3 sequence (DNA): TGTGCCAGCAGCCCCCAGGGGAATGAGCAGTTCTTC. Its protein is CASSPQGNEQFF.

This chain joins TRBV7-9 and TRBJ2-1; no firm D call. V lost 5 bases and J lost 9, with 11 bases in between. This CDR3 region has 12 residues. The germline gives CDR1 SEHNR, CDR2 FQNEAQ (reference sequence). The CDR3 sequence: CASSPPSSEQFF. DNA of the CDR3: TGTGCCAGCAGCCCCCCTTCGAGTGAGCAGTTCTTC.

The DNA for the CDR3 is TGCGCCAGCAGCCAGGATACTAGCGGGAGATACAATGAGCAGTTCTTC. It specifies CASSQDTSGRYNEQFF. The chain recombines TRBV4-1 with TRBJ2-1, with TRBD2 identical over 11 bases. The CDR3 length is 16 residues. V lost 3 bases, J lost 4 bases, and 5 bases stayed unmatched. Germline values: CDR1 MGHRA, CDR2 YSYEKL.